This paragraph reports one TCR beta chain. This clonotype has at least ten counts. Its antigen target is currently unknown. No base qualities exist here, and no much larger clone lies one base off it. Interpreted using the paper, the time point label stands for: persistent/refractory GD, antithyroid drugs over 5 years with positive TRAb. For both TCR sequencing and RNA sequencing, RNA was extracted from PBMCs using TRIzol. The diagnosis of Graves' disease followed American Thyroid Association guidelines. Patients for the study were recruited at an endocrinology department in Xi'an, China. From each patient, 7.5 to 9.5 milliliters of peripheral blood was collected into an EDTA anticoagulant tube. Ficoll Paque Plus density gradient separation was used to isolate PBMCs, and no further T cell sorting was performed. An Agilent 2100 Bioanalyzer and agarose gel were used to assess RNA quality, and a NanoDrop 2000 was used to measure RNA concentration.

The sample comes from a study of regulatory T cells in long-lasting Graves disease (dated by TCRdb to 2020 to 2023). Background for the entire study: To count as having persistent Graves' disease, a patient had to have received antithyroid drug treatment for over 5 years with TSH receptor autoantibodies remaining persistently positive. Persistent Graves' disease patients were compared with newly diagnosed Graves' disease patients by peripheral blood TCR sequencing and RNA sequencing. The study was registered as a clinical trial and conducted in China. A total of roughly 33 samples were covered by TCR sequencing, comprising about 13 persistent and 20 or so newly diagnosed Graves' disease patients. On average, persistent Graves' disease patients in the clinical cohort had been on antithyroid drugs for roughly 11 years.

General study outcomes and caveats: Lower TCR Shannon entropy and fewer highly expanded clones were observed in persistent Graves' disease patients than in newly diagnosed patients, which suggested clonal expansion. Preferential use of TRBV28, TRBJ1-2 and TRBJ2-5 was observed in persistent disease, whereas TRBV20-1 and TRBJ2-1 were favored in newly diagnosed disease. Sequencing and analysis were restricted to the TCR beta chain. Peripheral blood alone was examined, since thyroid tissue, which constituted the primary lesion, could not be accessed. A larger number of public clonotypes was shared among persistent patients (approximately 3,000) than among newly diagnosed patients (roughly 980). The authors acknowledged the small sample size as a limitation that may reduce accuracy.

Receptor libraries were prepared by multiplex PCR. Sequencing took place on an Illumina HiSeq 4000. TCR beta libraries were built with iRepertoire HTBI primers and Arm-PCR amplification of CDR3 regions. PCR products were gel purified before sequencing. The source study handled its data this way. Gene usage analysis of CDR3 amino acid clonotypes relied on the roughly 64 TRBV and 14 TRBJ segments identified across samples. COPE and FqMerger were used to merge filtered high-quality paired reads into contigs. BLAST was used to align contigs to IMGT TRBV, TRBD and TRBJ reference genes, with CDR3 defined following IMGT. Any clonotype with a frequency above 0.1% was classified as a highly expanded clone. Shannon entropy served as the measure of repertoire diversity, while the Gini coefficient captured V-J evenness. A clonotype was considered public if more than one individual shared it. TCRdb's own reprocessing of the public reads used fastp at Q25 and MiXCR and kept productive beta chains. Each CDR3 protein gets just one entry, which takes the most common genes and DNA from the rows behind it. TCRdb's processing, not the authors', yielded these V and J calls. The sample includes fewer than 450,000 distinct CDR3 sequences, with around 20% observed a single time. The top ten hold less than 25% of the sample.

Per the germline V gene, MDHEN is the CDR1 and SYDVKM is the CDR2. The germline V and J ends show losses of 6 bases and 1 base respectively, and no gene match explains 5 bases of the junction. The CDR3 has 15 amino acids, counting the end cysteine and phenylalanine. The only DNA kept is the CDR3, 45 bases in frame from the first base. This sequence originates from a female donor with Graves disease. The V gene is TRBV28 and the J gene is TRBJ1-3; 8 nucleotides in the junction match TRBD1. Sequenced here: peripheral blood mononuclear cells (PBMCs), sampled when the disease was refractory, from a patient treated with antithyroid drugs. The nucleotide sequence reads as follows: TGTGCCAGCAGCCCTCAGGGGGCTTCTGGAAACACCATATATTTT. Its coded protein is CASSPQGASGNTIYF. When the CDR3 is completed using the reference TRBV28 and TRBJ1-3 genes on either side, the full variable domain is DVKVTQSSRYLVKRTGEKVFLECVQDMDHENMFWYRQDPGLGLRLIYFSYDVKMKEKGDIPEGYSVSREKKERFSLILESASTNQTSMYLCASSPQGASGNTIYFGEGSWLTVV.